This T cell receptor (beta chain) was profiled in a study of identical twins. This clonotype was seen ten or more times. TCRdb re-derived calls from the 5' RACE reads in MiXCR, one entry per CDR3 protein. This sample has under 350,000 distinct CDR3 sequences, with roughly 9.7% found just once. Another study also made use of these data, one on yellow fever vaccine responses in identical twins. That source reports: Reportedly, twins' vaccine T cell responses looked partly convergent and partly personalized.

This sequence was found in a young woman in good health. Material: CD8+ T cells sorted from blood.

The CDR3 DNA sequence: TGTGCCAGCAGTTACCTCGGACGCTCCGGTGGCAATCAGCCCCAGCATTTT. Amino acid sequence: CASSYLGRSGGNQPQHF. The chain joins TRBV6-2 or TRBV6-3 to TRBJ1-5; no clear D. V dropped 2 bases and J dropped 2 bases, with 16 bases sitting between them. This CDR3 comprises 17 residues. Germline-derived CDR1 and CDR2 are MNHEY and SVGEGT.